A selection of T cell receptor beta chains follows, all from one sample in a study of CD8+ T cells in alopecia areata. Data came from immunoSEQ multiplex PCR; TCRdb stores just in-frame clones and leaves some out. Counted here are 75,000 to 100,000 clones, over 70% occurring once; the ten biggest clones make up around 16%. The sample in question was CD8+ T cells sorted from blood, obtained at week 44, from a patient treated with tofacitinib. The receptor source for this set is a human donor with alopecia areata. Both conserved end residues are part of each CDR3. The order of the fields is clone size, D gene, V gene, J gene, CDR3 DNA, CDR3 protein. A D gene is named only where the DNA matches it firmly. The listing skips clone size in some rows; elsewhere it reads once, few, many or a size class.

NA	NA	TRBV10-2	TRBJ2-2	TGCGCCAGCAGTGAGTCCTACAACACCGGGGAGCTGTTTTTT	CASSESYNTGELFF
few	NA	TRBV6-5	TRBJ1-1	TGTGCCAGCAGTTACTCAGTGAACACTGAAGCTTTCTTT	CASSYSVNTEAFF
NA	NA	TRBV5-1	TRBJ1-1	TGCGCCAGCAGTATCACCGGGACTCACGGCGGGGCTTTCTTT	CASSITGTHGGAFF
NA	TRBD1	TRBV7-8	TRBJ2-7	TGTGCCAGCAAAACAGGGGCCGAGCAGTACTTC	CASKTGAEQYF
few	NA	TRBV18	TRBJ2-7	TGTGCCAGCTCACCCCCTAGGGGGGACAGTGCCTACGAGCAGTACTTC	CASSPPRGDSAYEQYF
NA	TRBD2	TRBV27	TRBJ2-3	TGTGCCAGCAGTTTACAGGCTAGCGGGGCATCCACAGATACGCAGTATTTT	CASSLQASGASTDTQYF
NA	TRBD1	TRBV19	TRBJ1-2	TGTGCCAGTAGTATCCAGGGGGGCGCGCATGGCTACACCTTC	CASSIQGGAHGYTF
few	NA	TRBV4-3	TRBJ2-1	TGCGCCAGCAGCCAAGTAGCTGGGCAGGGATACAATGAGCAGTTCTTC	CASSQVAGQGYNEQFF
NA	TRBD2	TRBV27	TRBJ2-1	TGTGCCAGCAGACTAGCGGGGTCATACAATGAGCAGTTCTTC	CASRLAGSYNEQFF
NA	NA	TRBV4-1	TRBJ1-4	TGCGCCAGCAGACTTAATGAAAAACTGTTTTTT	CASRLNEKLFF
NA	NA	TRBV5-1	TRBJ2-1	TGCGCCAGCAGTCGTCCGCCGGAACTCCACAATGAGCAGTTCTTC	CASSRPPELHNEQFF
NA	NA	TRBV29-1	TRBJ2-2	TGCAGCGTCCCCGGGACGGGCAGATACACCGGGGAGCTGTTTTTT	CSVPGTGRYTGELFF
few	TRBD2	TRBV29-1	TRBJ2-1	TGCAGCGTCCAAGGGGTAGCGGGGGGTCCCGAAAGTGAGCAGTTCTTC	CSVQGVAGGPESEQFF
NA	NA	TRBV7-6	TRBJ2-7	TGTGCCAGCAGCTTAGCACCTCCGGGAGGGGGCTTCAACGAGCAGTACTTC	CASSLAPPGGGFNEQYF
NA	NA	TRBV7-2	TRBJ2-7	TGTGCCAGCAGCTTAGGAGGGGTGGGAGTGGACGAGCAGTACTTC	CASSLGGVGVDEQYF
NA	NA	TRBV6-1	TRBJ1-1	TGTGCCAGCAGTGGGAGGGAATTAGGTGAGACTGAAGCTTTCTTT	CASSGRELGETEAFF
NA	NA	TRBV7-8	TRBJ1-5	TGTGCCAGCAGCTCCGGGGAAAACAGCAATCAGCCCCAGCATTTT	CASSSGENSNQPQHF
NA	NA	TRBV30	TRBJ1-1	TGTGCCTGGAGTGTAGGCGGTCGGAACACTGAAGCTTTCTTT	CAWSVGGRNTEAFF
NA	NA	TRBV7-8	TRBJ1-1	TGTGCCAGCAGCTTTGAAAGAAAGAACACTGAAGCTTTCTTT	CASSFERKNTEAFF
NA	NA	TRBV5-1	TRBJ1-1	TGCGCCAGCAGCTTGAGGGGGAACACTGAAGCTTTCTTT	CASSLRGNTEAFF
NA	NA	TRBV11-2	TRBJ2-1	TGTGCCAGCAGCTTAGTTGGGACAGAGCGGGAGGAGCAGTTCTTC	CASSLVGTEREEQFF
few	NA	TRBV10-2	TRBJ2-1	TGCGCCAGCAGTGAGAGTGATTATGAGCAGTTCTTC	CASSESDYEQFF
NA	TRBD2	TRBV27	TRBJ2-3	TGTGCCAGCAGTTCGGCTAGCGGGGAGAGCACAGATACGCAGTATTTT	CASSSASGESTDTQYF
NA	NA	TRBV7-9	TRBJ2-2	TGTGCCAGCAGCTTAAGACCGAACACCGGGGAGCTGTTTTTT	CASSLRPNTGELFF
NA	TRBD1	TRBV7-6	TRBJ1-2	TGTGCCAGCAGCCAAGGACAGGGGGCATTTGGCTATGGCTACACCTTC	CASSQGQGAFGYGYTF
few	NA	TRBV23-1	TRBJ2-5	TGCGCCAGCCCCGCAGGGTATGGGGAGACCCAGTACTTC	CASPAGYGETQYF
NA	NA	TRBV23-1	TRBJ1-2	TGCGCCAGCAGTCCGCTGAGGGGAGGCTACACCTTC	CASSPLRGGYTF
NA	NA	TRBV7-8	TRBJ2-5	TGTGCCAGCAGCTTACAGGGGAAAGAGACCCAGTACTTC	CASSLQGKETQYF
few	NA	TRBV6-4	TRBJ1-1	TGTGCCTCGGGCGGGGGGCTCGGCACTGAAGCTTTCTTT	CASGGGLGTEAFF
NA	NA	TRBV30	TRBJ2-2	TGTGCCTGGAGTGGTCGGCAAACCGGGGAGCTGTTTTTT	CAWSGRQTGELFF
NA	NA	TRBV6-6	TRBJ2-2	TGTGCCAGCAGTTACGAGGGGGTCCCCACCGGGGAGCTGTTTTTT	CASSYEGVPTGELFF
NA	NA	TRBV29-1	TRBJ2-1	TGCAGCGTTCACCCTGACCGTATGATTTACAATGAGCAGTTCTTC	CSVHPDRMIYNEQFF
NA	NA	TRBV7-2	TRBJ1-2	TGTGCCAGCAGCCCTCGGAAGCTGTTTGCGGCTAACTATGGCTACACCTTC	CASSPRKLFAANYGYTF
NA	NA	TRBV4-3	TRBJ2-2	TGCGCCAGCAGCCAAGATAAAGTGACGCAGGGGACCGGGGAGCTGTTTTTT	CASSQDKVTQGTGELFF
NA	NA	TRBV2	TRBJ2-2	TGTGCCAGCAGAGATCTTGCTAGCTTCACCGGGGAGCTGTTTTTT	CASRDLASFTGELFF
NA	NA	TRBV27	TRBJ2-7	TGTGCCAGCAGTGCCCAGGGGAAAGAGCAGTACTTC	CASSAQGKEQYF
few	NA	TRBV29-1	TRBJ2-7	TGCAGCGTCCCGGGATCGGGCGAGCAGTACTTC	CSVPGSGEQYF
NA	TRBD1	TRBV6-5	TRBJ2-7	TGTGCCAGCAGTTACTGGGGACAGGCGGAGGACGAGCAGTACTTC	CASSYWGQAEDEQYF
NA	TRBD1	TRBV29-1	TRBJ1-1	TGCAGCGTTGAAGAAACAGGACAGGGAGTGACTGAAGCTTTCTTT	CSVEETGQGVTEAFF
NA	TRBD2	TRBV13	TRBJ2-5	TGTGCCAGCAGCTTAAAAACCCGTCGAGCGGGGCAAGAGACCCAGTACTTC	CASSLKTRRAGQETQYF